This passage covers 22 T cell receptor beta chains from one sample sequenced in a study of blood T cell repertoires in COVID-19. Clones were sequenced by immunoSEQ multiplex PCR, and TCRdb holds only the in-frame ones, with some missing. Found here are about 240,000 clones, around nine tenths of them singletons; the top ten hold under 5%. Sequenced: PBMCs or T cells enriched from blood (not recorded which). These receptor sequences come from a woman aged 30 to 39 who had recovered from COVID-19.

This rearrangement joins TRBV3-1 (or the pseudogene TRBV3-2) to TRBJ2-2; maybe TRBD1 (7 bases). This CDR3 has 15 amino acids. CDR1 is LGHDT and CDR2 is YNNKEL in the germline V gene (reference sequence). Between the trimmed V and J ends, which lost 3 bases and 3 bases, there was a span of 11 bases. This CDR3 is CASSQGGTDTGELFF. Written as DNA, the CDR3 is TGTGCCAGCAGCCAGGGCGGGACAGACACCGGGGAGCTGTTTTTT.

This clone was observed a few times. The V call is TRBV15, the J call TRBJ2-1; 7 bases align to TRBD2. The V gene end was trimmed by 0 bases and the J gene end by 6 bases; junction bases not matched to a gene: 8. This CDR3 comprises 16 residues. Looked up from germline, CDR1 is LNHNV and CDR2 is YYDKDF (reference sequence). The CDR3 nucleotides read TGTGCCACCAGCAGAGATTTAAAGGGACTAACCAATGAGCAGTTCTTC. Translation: CATSRDLKGLTNEQFF.

The chain combines TRBV7-9 with TRBJ2-7; a weak D match, TRBD1 (6 bases). V was clipped by 3 bases and J by 2 bases, with 11 bases between them. There are 14 residues in the CDR3. Germline assignment: CDR1 SEHNR and CDR2 FQNEAQ (reference sequence). The CDR3, as DNA: TGTGCCAGCAGCTTGGCAGGGGTTACCTACGAGCAGTACTTC. Its protein product is CASSLAGVTYEQYF.

The J gene is TRBJ2-7, the V gene TRBV5-1, with TRBD1 matching 8 bases. The CDR3 runs to 13 residues. Looked up from germline, CDR1 is SGHRS and CDR2 is YFSETQ. J gave up 2 bases and V 5 bases, and 3 bases lay outside the gene matches. The CDR3 region is CASRRTGTYEQYF. The CDR3 region has the DNA TGCGCCAGCAGAAGGACAGGGACCTACGAGCAGTACTTC. Drawing the rest from reference TRBV5-1 and TRBJ2-7, the complete variable domain is KAGVTQTPRYLIKTRGQQVTLSCSPISGHRSVSWYQQTPGQGLQFLFEYFSETQRNKGNFPGRFSGRQFSNSRSEMNVSTLELGDSALYLCASRRTGTYEQYFGPGTRLTVT.

The chain uses TRBV10-3 and TRBJ2-7; D call uncertain. Germline lookup yields CDR1 ENHRY and CDR2 SYGVKD. The V gene lost 3 bases and the J gene lost 1 base, with 13 bases spanning the gap. The CDR3 covers 15 residues. This CDR3 is CAISDVAITSYEQYF. For the CDR3, the DNA is TGTGCCATCAGTGATGTTGCCATTACTTCCTACGAGCAGTACTTC.

J is TRBJ2-6 and V is TRBV5-1; D is ambiguous. CDR1 is SGHRS, CDR2 YFSETQ, per germline. V was clipped by 9 bases and J by 2 bases, with 9 bases between them. CDR3 length: 13 amino acids. CDR3 amino acids: CATADAGANVLTF. CDR3 DNA: TGCGCCACCGCAGATGCTGGGGCCAACGTCCTGACTTTC.

V and J are TRBV7-2 and TRBJ1-1, with 9 nucleotides matching TRBD1. V gave up 0 bases and J gave up 11 bases; unmatched junction bases: 7. The germline CDR1 and CDR2 sequences are SGHTA and FQGNSA. CDR3 length: 14 residues. The DNA of the CDR3 is TGTGCCAGCAGCTTAGCGAGTACAGGGGGCAGGGCTTTCTTT. This encodes CASSLASTGGRAFF. Together with reference TRBV7-2 and TRBJ1-1, the CDR3 gives the full variable domain: GAGVSQSPSNKVTEKGKDVELRCDPISGHTALYWYRQSLGQGLEFLIYFQGNSAPDKSGLPSDRFSAERTGGSVSTLTIQRTQQEDSAVYLCASSLASTGGRAFFGQGTRLTVV.

This clone was seen only once. The V call is TRBV5-6, the J call TRBJ2-1, with TRBD2 identical over 11 bases. The germline CDR1 and CDR2 sequences are SGHDT and YYEEEE. The length of the CDR3 is 13 residues. With V trimmed by 8 bases and J by 7 bases, 5 bases remained unmatched. The CDR3 spells CASLAGGPNEQFF. In DNA, the CDR3 is TGTGCCAGTCTAGCGGGAGGTCCTAATGAGCAGTTCTTC.

The rearrangement links TRBV6-5 to TRBJ2-3; 10 nucleotides match TRBD2. V shed 4 bases and J 6 bases; nucleotides not matched to a gene: 4. This CDR3 region has 14 residues. Germline CDR1 MNHEY, CDR2 SVGAGI. The CDR3 bases are TGTGCCAGCAGTTCAGGGACTAGCGCCGATACGCAGTATTTT. Translating it yields CASSSGTSADTQYF.

The chain joins TRBV28 to TRBJ1-1; D is possibly TRBD1 (5 bases). Trimming stripped 3 bases from V and 0 bases from J, with 17 bases between. The germline CDR1 and CDR2 sequences are MDHEN and SYDVKM. The CDR3 runs to 17 residues. The CDR3 is CASSFGRWGRVNTEAFF. Here the CDR3 DNA reads TGTGCCAGCAGTTTTGGACGTTGGGGCAGAGTGAACACTGAAGCTTTCTTT.

This chain links TRBV10-3 with TRBJ2-5; D remains unclear. Germline CDR1 and CDR2: ENHRY and SYGVKD. V lost 1 base and J 2 bases, leaving 5 bases between the germline ends. This CDR3 has 13 amino acids. CDR3 loop: CAISEYGQETQYF. The CDR3 DNA follows: TGTGCCATCAGTGAGTACGGGCAAGAGACCCAGTACTTC.

The rearrangement joins TRBV5-4 to TRBJ1-2; D ambiguous. Trimming took off 0 bases at V and 8 bases at J, with 11 bases between the two ends. Per the germline V gene, CDR1 is SGHNT and CDR2 is YYREEE (reference sequence). The CDR3 sequence is 13 residues long. CDR3 DNA: TGTGCCAGCAGCTTGGGTGAGGGTTTGGGCTACACCTTC. Translating gives CASSLGEGLGYTF.

This rearrangement joins TRBV19 to TRBJ2-3, with a weak D call TRBD1 (6 bases). V lost 1 base and J 2 bases, leaving 10 bases between the germline ends. This CDR3 comprises 15 residues. Germline values: CDR1 LNHDA, CDR2 SQIVND (reference sequence). The CDR3 DNA reads TGTGCCAGTAGTATAGCACAGGGAGCCACAGATACGCAGTATTTT. Translating gives CASSIAQGATDTQYF.

The gene calls are TRBV28 and TRBJ2-7; 9 positions agree with TRBD1. The V segment lost 4 bases and the J segment 4 bases; nucleotides outside the gene matches: 8. This CDR3 has 15 amino acids. The germline gives CDR1 MDHEN, CDR2 SYDVKM. As DNA, the CDR3 is TGTGCCAGCAGTTCAACTGGGACAGGGAAGTACGAGCAGTACTTC. As protein: CASSSTGTGKYEQYF.

V is TRBV28 and J is TRBJ1-1; weak D call: TRBD1 (6 bases). The CDR3 totals 12 residues. The germline V gene encodes CDR1 MDHEN and CDR2 SYDVKM. Trimming took 7 bases from V and 7 from J, leaving 13 bases between them. DNA for the CDR3: TGTGCCAGCATGTACAGGGATTTTGAAGCTTTCTTT. It yields the protein CASMYRDFEAFF. Drawing the rest from reference TRBV28 and TRBJ1-1, the complete variable domain is DVKVTQSSRYLVKRTGEKVFLECVQDMDHENMFWYRQDPGLGLRLIYFSYDVKMKEKGDIPEGYSVSREKKERFSLILESASTNQTSMYLCASMYRDFEAFFGQGTRLTVV.

With regard to this clone: The sample contains more than one DNA sequence encoding this CDR3. The chain carries TRBV7-2 and TRBJ1-2; TRBD1 aligns across 9 bases. V shed 4 bases, J shed 4 bases, and the junction held 1 base outside the gene matches. This CDR3 is 13 amino acids long. Germline CDR1 is SGHTA and CDR2 is FQGNSA. CDR3 in amino acids: CASSSGQGYGYTF. CDR3 DNA: TGTGCCAGCAGCTCGGGACAGGGCTATGGCTACACCTTC. Complete variable domain (other parts from reference TRBV7-2 and TRBJ1-2): GAGVSQSPSNKVTEKGKDVELRCDPISGHTALYWYRQSLGQGLEFLIYFQGNSAPDKSGLPSDRFSAERTGGSVSTLTIQRTQQEDSAVYLCASSSGQGYGYTFGSGTRLTVV.

The gene calls are TRBV5-5 and TRBJ2-7; unclear D gene. This CDR3 is built from 11 residues. Germline V gene data show CDR1 as SGHKS and CDR2 as YYEKEE (reference sequence). With 4 bases removed from V and 3 bases from J, the gap between germline ends came to 5 bases. CDR3 DNA sequence: TGTGCCAGCAGCCGAGACTACGAGCAGTACTTC. As protein: CASSRDYEQYF.

The CDR3 bases are TGCAGCGTTGATGTTAGCGGGTCCAAAGAGACCCAGTACTTC. Amino acid sequence: CSVDVSGSKETQYF. The chain uses TRBV29-1 and TRBJ2-5; 7 bases are a match to TRBD2. From germline, CDR1 is SQVTM and CDR2 ANQGSEA. The CDR3 runs to 14 residues. V shed 3 bases, J shed 3 bases, and the junction held 7 bases outside the gene matches.

The CDR3 protein is CASSPPTRTYEQYF. CDR3 nucleotides: TGTGCCAGCTCACCACCGACAAGGACCTACGAGCAGTACTTC. The rearrangement joins TRBV18 to TRBJ2-7, with D uncertain. The V end lost 0 bases, the J end lost 2 bases, and 8 bases lay between the germline ends. Germline lookup yields CDR1 KGHSH and CDR2 LQKENI. This CDR3 comprises 14 residues. Full variable domain (rest looked up from reference TRBV18 and TRBJ2-7): NAGVMQNPRHLVRRRGQEARLRCSPMKGHSHVYWYRQLPEEGLKFMVYLQKENIIDESGMPKERFSAEFPKEGPSILRIQQVVRGDSAAYFCASSPPTRTYEQYFGPGTRLTVT.

The chain joins TRBV7-9 to TRBJ1-4; TRBD1 matches 7 bases. The germline V gene has CDR1 SEHNR and CDR2 FQNEAQ (reference sequence). There are 17 residues in the CDR3. V lost 6 bases, J lost 4 bases, and 14 bases stayed unmatched. The CDR3 loop reads CASRRGRQGRVNEKLFF. The CDR3 DNA reads as TGTGCCAGCAGGAGGGGGCGACAGGGCCGAGTTAATGAAAAACTGTTTTTT.

V is TRBV3-1 (or the pseudogene TRBV3-2) and J is TRBJ2-7; 11 bases agree with TRBD2. Germline V gives CDR1 LGHDT, CDR2 YNNKEL (reference sequence). Losses at the gene ends were 1 base for V and 0 bases for J; bases not matched to a gene: 8. The CDR3 is 18 amino acids. The CDR3 DNA follows: TGTGCCAGCAGCCAAGTTAGCGGGAGGGCTCGATTCTCCTACGAGCAGTACTTC. Encoded protein: CASSQVSGRARFSYEQYF.

The rearrangement uses TRBV5-6 and TRBJ2-5; TRBD2 matches 13 bases. The trim removed 4 bases at V and 4 bases at J, leaving 10 bases unmatched. This CDR3 has 17 residues. CDR1 is SGHDT and CDR2 is YYEEEE in the germline V gene. This CDR3 is CASSPAGTSGILETQYF. The CDR3 DNA is TGTGCCAGCAGCCCCGCCGGGACTAGCGGGATATTAGAGACCCAGTACTTC.